These T cell receptor beta chains were read from a single sample in a study of OX40 agonist ivuxolimab in advanced cancers. The data were produced by immunoSEQ multiplex PCR, yet TCRdb's version contains in-frame clones alone and is incomplete. The top ten clones hold 1% to 1.2% of a sample with 60,000 to 75,000 clones, around 93% of them seen once. Sequencing used CD4+ or CD8+ T cells sorted from blood, obtained in a trial of the OX40 agonist ivuxolimab. The source of these receptors is an adult with an advanced solid tumor such as melanoma, head and neck, liver or kidney cancer. Each CDR3 is given with its conserved first and last residue. Fields, in order: V gene, clone size, D gene, CDR3 protein. D genes are given only for firm matches. Only part of the rows carry a size: once, few, many, or a class if the clone is expanded.

V: TRBV29-1
size: once
D: TRBD1
CDR3: CSVEDTGQGPDTQYF

V: TRBV30
size: -
D: -
CDR3: CAWSVGGFYYGYTF

V: TRBV11-3
size: -
D: -
CDR3: CASSILSALNEQFF

V: TRBV7-2
size: -
D: -
CDR3: CASSKTPTYEQYF

V: TRBV7-2
size: -
D: -
CDR3: CASSLAARGASSYNEQFF

V: TRBV15
size: -
D: TRBD2
CDR3: CATSPRRLAVHNEQFF

V: TRBV19
size: -
D: TRBD2
CDR3: CASSQLAGGADTQYF

V: TRBV19
size: -
D: -
CDR3: CASKRGSSSETQYF

V: TRBV10-1
size: -
D: TRBD2
CDR3: CASSEGLAGPYNEQFF

V: TRBV7-9
size: once
D: -
CDR3: CASSSTRGSYNEQFF

V: TRBV30
size: -
D: -
CDR3: CAWSPGVGWTPTMREQYF

V: TRBV21-1
size: -
D: -
CDR3: CASSNCQDRGSDF

V: TRBV28
size: -
D: TRBD1
CDR3: CASSDRDGQPQHF

V: TRBV5-1
size: -
D: -
CDR3: CASSSNTTPNEKLFF

V: TRBV5-4
size: -
D: TRBD2
CDR3: CASSLMSSGGAADTQYF

V: TRBV6-5
size: -
D: -
CDR3: CASSPAALYNEQFF

V: TRBV6-1
size: -
D: TRBD2
CDR3: CASSPLPSGGFF

V: TRBV11-2
size: -
D: -
CDR3: CASSFRTDEQFF

V: TRBV2
size: -
D: TRBD2
CDR3: CASNRGSGGSYEQYF

V: TRBV7-5
size: -
D: -
CDR3: CARRIYSELHYTF

V: TRBV9
size: -
D: TRBD2
CDR3: CASSARRPGLAAQETQYF

V: TRBV28
size: -
D: TRBD1
CDR3: CASSTGQGFTEAFF

V: TRBV7-3
size: -
D: -
CDR3: CASTRQTNTEAFF

V: TRBV5-1
size: -
D: -
CDR3: CASSLEATSTDTQYF

V: TRBV18
size: -
D: -
CDR3: CASSPREADTQYF

V: TRBV9
size: -
D: -
CDR3: CASSVVVSLNTGELFF

V: TRBV6-5
size: -
D: -
CDR3: CASSSRGVTEAFF

V: TRBV27
size: once
D: TRBD1
CDR3: CASSLSDRVREKLFF

V: TRBV10-3
size: -
D: -
CDR3: CAISQPGTYEQYF

V: TRBV7-6
size: few
D: -
CDR3: CASSTYRGESYEQYF

V: TRBV18
size: -
D: -
CDR3: CASSYGGEGTEAFF

V: TRBV11-3
size: -
D: TRBD2
CDR3: CASSSASGTNTLYF

V: TRBV18
size: -
D: TRBD2
CDR3: CASSPLAENTGELFF

V: TRBV9
size: -
D: TRBD1
CDR3: CASSVEGQGSYEQYF

V: TRBV19
size: once
D: -
CDR3: CASSIQGRSYNEQFF

V: TRBV5-1
size: -
D: TRBD2
CDR3: CASSPGSGRAFQDTQYF

V: TRBV7-2
size: -
D: -
CDR3: CASSPDYPEQYF

V: TRBV5-4
size: -
D: -
CDR3: CASSTEVSIQAEQYF

V: TRBV7-9
size: -
D: -
CDR3: CASSFRPLYNEQFF

V: TRBV7-2
size: -
D: TRBD2
CDR3: CASSPRRAGGLNTGELFF

V: TRBV5-1
size: -
D: -
CDR3: CASKTGPGNTIYF

V: TRBV7-6
size: -
D: TRBD1
CDR3: CASSLGDSSQGYTF

V: TRBV19
size: -
D: -
CDR3: CASSIYTLPNTGELFF

V: TRBV5-8
size: -
D: TRBD1
CDR3: CASSKGQGSQRQETQYF

V: TRBV9
size: -
D: -
CDR3: CASSVVGLYNEQFF

V: TRBV30
size: -
D: TRBD2
CDR3: CAWSVRGLAGGPDTQYF

V: TRBV19
size: -
D: TRBD1
CDR3: CASSINRGLYEQYF

V: TRBV30
size: -
D: -
CDR3: CAWSVVSNQPQHF

V: TRBV28
size: -
D: TRBD1
CDR3: CASSFGGQGLFDEQFF

V: TRBV19
size: -
D: -
CDR3: CASSIDRLGPSTDTQYF

V: TRBV7-9
size: -
D: -
CDR3: CASSFHRDEQFF

V: TRBV5-1
size: -
D: -
CDR3: CASSPRTVGANVLTF

V: TRBV19
size: -
D: TRBD1
CDR3: CASSLGQMNTGELFF

V: TRBV21-1
size: -
D: -
CDR3: CASSKGSTQYF

V: TRBV5-5
size: -
D: TRBD1
CDR3: CASSFYRDRANTEAFF

V: TRBV15
size: -
D: -
CDR3: CATSRDQTSSWASYGYTF

V: TRBV30
size: -
D: -
CDR3: CAWSVRGSTGTQYF

V: TRBV5-8
size: -
D: -
CDR3: CASSFEQGQPQHF

V: TRBV5-1
size: -
D: TRBD1
CDR3: CASSTGQGDEKLFF

V: TRBV6-5
size: -
D: -
CDR3: CASSYSNTGVTGELFF